This T cell receptor (beta chain) is drawn from a study of blood T cell repertoires in COVID-19. About the study: Italy, Spain and the United States were the sources of the convalescent and acute COVID-19 samples.

The CDR3 is 16 amino acids. V trimming: 3 bases; J trimming: 0 bases; junction bases outside the gene matches: 6. Germline V gene data show CDR1 as SGDLS and CDR2 as YYNGEE. TCRdb's copy holds only in-frame clones and misses some; the assay was immunoSEQ multiplex PCR. The sample has about 59,000 clones; roughly 89% are singletons. Sequencing used peripheral blood. The chain carries TRBV9 and TRBJ2-3, with TRBD1 identical over 8 bases. The receptor was derived from a human donor in a cohort sampled during active COVID-19. CDR3 protein: CASSAGTGRSTDTQYF. The CDR3 DNA sequence: TGTGCCAGCAGCGCTGGGACAGGCCGTAGCACAGATACGCAGTATTTT.